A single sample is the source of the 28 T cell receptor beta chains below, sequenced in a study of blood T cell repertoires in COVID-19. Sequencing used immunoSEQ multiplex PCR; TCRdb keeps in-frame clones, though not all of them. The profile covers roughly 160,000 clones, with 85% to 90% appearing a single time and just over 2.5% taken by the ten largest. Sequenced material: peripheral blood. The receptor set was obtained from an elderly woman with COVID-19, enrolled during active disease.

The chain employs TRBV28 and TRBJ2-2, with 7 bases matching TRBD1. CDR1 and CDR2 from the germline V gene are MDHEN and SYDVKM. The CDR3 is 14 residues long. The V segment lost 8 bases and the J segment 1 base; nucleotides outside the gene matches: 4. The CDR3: CASVRTGNTGELFF. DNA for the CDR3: TGTGCCAGCGTCCGGACAGGGAACACCGGGGAGCTGTTTTTT.

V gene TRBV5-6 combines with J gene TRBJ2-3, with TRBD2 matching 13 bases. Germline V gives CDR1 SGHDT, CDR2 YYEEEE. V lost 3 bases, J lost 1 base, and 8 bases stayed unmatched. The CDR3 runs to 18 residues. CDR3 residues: CASSWRTSGSGGTDTQYF. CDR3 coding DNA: TGTGCCAGCAGCTGGCGGACTAGCGGGAGCGGGGGCACAGATACGCAGTATTTT.

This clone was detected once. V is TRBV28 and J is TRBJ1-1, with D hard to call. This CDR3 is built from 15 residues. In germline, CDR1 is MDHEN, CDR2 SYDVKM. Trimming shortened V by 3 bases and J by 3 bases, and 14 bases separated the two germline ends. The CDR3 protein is CASSFLANRDTEAFF. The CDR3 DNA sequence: TGTGCCAGCAGTTTTCTTGCTAACCGGGACACTGAAGCTTTCTTT.

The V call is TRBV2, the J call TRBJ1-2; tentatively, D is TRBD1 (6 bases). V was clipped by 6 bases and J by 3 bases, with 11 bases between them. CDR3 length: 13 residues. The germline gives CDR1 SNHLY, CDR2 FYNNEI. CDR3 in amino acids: CASSRDTYYGYTF. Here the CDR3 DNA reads TGTGCCAGCAGCCGGGACACCTACTATGGCTACACCTTC.

The CDR3 protein is CASSFQGTYGYTF. CDR3 sequence (DNA): TGTGCCAGCAGCTTCCAGGGTACCTATGGCTACACCTTC. The rearrangement uses TRBV7-2 and TRBJ1-2, with a weak D call TRBD1 (5 bases). CDR1 is SGHTA, CDR2 FQGNSA, per germline. The CDR3 spans 13 residues. V dropped 3 bases and J dropped 4 bases, with 9 bases sitting between them.

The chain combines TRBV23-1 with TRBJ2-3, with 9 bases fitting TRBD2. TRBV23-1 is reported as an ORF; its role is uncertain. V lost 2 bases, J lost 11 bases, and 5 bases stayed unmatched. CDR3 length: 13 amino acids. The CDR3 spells CASSQSGRSMQYF. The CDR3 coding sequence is TGCGCCAGCAGTCAAAGCGGGAGGAGTATGCAGTATTTT.

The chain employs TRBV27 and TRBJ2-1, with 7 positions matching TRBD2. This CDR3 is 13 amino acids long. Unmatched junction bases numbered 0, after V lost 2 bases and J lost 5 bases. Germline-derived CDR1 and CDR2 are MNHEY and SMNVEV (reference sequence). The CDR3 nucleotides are TGTGCCAGCAGTTTACTAGCGGACAATGAGCAGTTCTTC. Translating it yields CASSLLADNEQFF.

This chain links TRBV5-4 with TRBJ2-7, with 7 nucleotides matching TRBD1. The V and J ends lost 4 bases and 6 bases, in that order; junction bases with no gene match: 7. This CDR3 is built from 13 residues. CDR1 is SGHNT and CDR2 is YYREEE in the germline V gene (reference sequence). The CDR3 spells CASSLDRDGEQYF. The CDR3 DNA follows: TGTGCCAGCAGCCTCGACAGGGACGGCGAGCAGTACTTC. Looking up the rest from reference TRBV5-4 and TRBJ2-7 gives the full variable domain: ETGVTQSPTHLIKTRGQQVTLRCSSQSGHNTVSWYQQALGQGPQFIFQYYREEENGRGNFPPRFSGLQFPNYSSELNVNALELDDSALYLCASSLDRDGEQYFGPGTRLTVT.

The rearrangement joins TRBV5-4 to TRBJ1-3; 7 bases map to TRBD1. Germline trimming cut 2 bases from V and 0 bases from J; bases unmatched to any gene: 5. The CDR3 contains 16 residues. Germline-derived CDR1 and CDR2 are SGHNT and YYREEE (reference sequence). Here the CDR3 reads CASSFTGVASGNTIYF. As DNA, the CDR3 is TGTGCCAGCAGCTTCACAGGGGTAGCCTCTGGAAACACCATATATTTT.

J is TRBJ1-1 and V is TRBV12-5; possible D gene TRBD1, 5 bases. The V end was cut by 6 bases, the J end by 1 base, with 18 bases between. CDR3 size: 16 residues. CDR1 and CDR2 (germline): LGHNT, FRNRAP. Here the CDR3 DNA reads TGTGCTAGTGGGCTCTACCAAGACAGTAGGAACACTGAAGCTTTCTTT. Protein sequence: CASGLYQDSRNTEAFF.

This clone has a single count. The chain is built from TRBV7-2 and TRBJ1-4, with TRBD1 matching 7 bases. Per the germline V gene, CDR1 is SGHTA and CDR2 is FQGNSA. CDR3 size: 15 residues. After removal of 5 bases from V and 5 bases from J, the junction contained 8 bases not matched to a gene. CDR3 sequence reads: CASSPRTGPNEKLFF. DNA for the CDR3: TGTGCCAGCAGCCCGCGGACAGGACCAAATGAAAAACTGTTTTTT. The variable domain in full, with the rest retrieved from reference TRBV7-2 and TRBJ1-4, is GAGVSQSPSNKVTEKGKDVELRCDPISGHTALYWYRQSLGQGLEFLIYFQGNSAPDKSGLPSDRFSAERTGGSVSTLTIQRTQQEDSAVYLCASSPRTGPNEKLFFGSGTQLSVL.

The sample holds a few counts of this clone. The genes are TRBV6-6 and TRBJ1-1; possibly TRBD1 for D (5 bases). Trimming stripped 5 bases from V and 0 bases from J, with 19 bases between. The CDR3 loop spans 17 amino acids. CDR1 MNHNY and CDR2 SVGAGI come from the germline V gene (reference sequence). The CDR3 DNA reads TGTGCCAGCAGTCCAAATTGGGGGGTGGCCGTGAACACTGAAGCTTTCTTT. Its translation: CASSPNWGVAVNTEAFF.

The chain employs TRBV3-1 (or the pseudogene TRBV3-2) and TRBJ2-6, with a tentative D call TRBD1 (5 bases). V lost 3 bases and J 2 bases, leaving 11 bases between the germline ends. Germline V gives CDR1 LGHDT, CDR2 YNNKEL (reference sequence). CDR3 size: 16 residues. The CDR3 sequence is CASSQNPGTGANVLTF. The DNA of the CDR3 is TGTGCCAGCAGCCAGAACCCAGGGACTGGGGCCAACGTCCTGACTTTC.

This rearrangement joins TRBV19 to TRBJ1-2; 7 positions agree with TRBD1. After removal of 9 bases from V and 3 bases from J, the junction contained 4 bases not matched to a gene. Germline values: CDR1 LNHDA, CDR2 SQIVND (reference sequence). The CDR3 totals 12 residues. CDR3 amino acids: CARDREDYGYTF. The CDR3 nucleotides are TGTGCCAGAGACAGGGAGGACTATGGCTACACCTTC.

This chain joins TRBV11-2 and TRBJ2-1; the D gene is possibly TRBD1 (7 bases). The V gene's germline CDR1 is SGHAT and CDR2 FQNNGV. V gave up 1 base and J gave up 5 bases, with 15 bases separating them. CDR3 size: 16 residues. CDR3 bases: TGTGCCAGCAGCTTAGTATGGCAGGGGGGAAACAATGAGCAGTTCTTC. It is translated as CASSLVWQGGNNEQFF. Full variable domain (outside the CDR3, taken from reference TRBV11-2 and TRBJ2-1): EAGVAQSPRYKIIEKRQSVAFWCNPISGHATLYWYQQILGQGPKLLIQFQNNGVVDDSQLPKDRFSAERLKGVDSTLKIQPAKLEDSAVYLCASSLVWQGGNNEQFFGPGTRLTVL.

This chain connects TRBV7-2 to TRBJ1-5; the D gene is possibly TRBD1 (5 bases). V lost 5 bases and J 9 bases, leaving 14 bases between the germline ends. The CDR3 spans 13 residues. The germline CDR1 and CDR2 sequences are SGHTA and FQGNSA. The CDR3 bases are TGTGCCAGCAGCCACGGGAGACAGCGGCCCCAGCATTTT. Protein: CASSHGRQRPQHF.

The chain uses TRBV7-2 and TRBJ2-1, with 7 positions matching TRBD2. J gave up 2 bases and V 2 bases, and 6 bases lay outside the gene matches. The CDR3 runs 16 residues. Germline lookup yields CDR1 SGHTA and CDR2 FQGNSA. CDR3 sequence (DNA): TGTGCCAGCAGCTTATCGGGCGGGGGAACCTACAATGAGCAGTTCTTC. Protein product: CASSLSGGGTYNEQFF.

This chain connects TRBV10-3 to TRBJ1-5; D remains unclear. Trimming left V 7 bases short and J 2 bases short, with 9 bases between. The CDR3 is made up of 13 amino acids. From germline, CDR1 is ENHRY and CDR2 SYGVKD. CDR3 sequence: CAITGDRNQPQHF. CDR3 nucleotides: TGTGCCATCACCGGAGACCGCAATCAGCCCCAGCATTTT.

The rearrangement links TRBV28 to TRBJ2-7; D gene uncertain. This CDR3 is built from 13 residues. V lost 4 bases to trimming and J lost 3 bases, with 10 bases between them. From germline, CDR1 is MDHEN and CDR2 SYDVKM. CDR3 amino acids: CASSSTAYYEQYF. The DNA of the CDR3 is TGTGCCAGCAGTTCTACAGCATACTACGAGCAGTACTTC.

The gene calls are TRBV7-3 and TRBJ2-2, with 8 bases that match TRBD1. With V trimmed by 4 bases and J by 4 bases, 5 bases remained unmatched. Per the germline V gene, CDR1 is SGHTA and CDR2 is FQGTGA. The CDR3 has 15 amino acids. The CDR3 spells CASSSKQGATGELFF. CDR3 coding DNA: TGTGCCAGCAGCTCCAAGCAGGGGGCCACCGGGGAGCTGTTTTTT.

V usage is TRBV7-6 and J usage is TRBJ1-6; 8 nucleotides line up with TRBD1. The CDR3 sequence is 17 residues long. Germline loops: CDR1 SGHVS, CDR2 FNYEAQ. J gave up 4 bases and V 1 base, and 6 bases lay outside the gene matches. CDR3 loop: CASSLGTGQGYNSPLHF. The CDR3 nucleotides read TGTGCCAGCAGCTTAGGAACCGGACAGGGTTATAATTCACCCCTCCACTTT.

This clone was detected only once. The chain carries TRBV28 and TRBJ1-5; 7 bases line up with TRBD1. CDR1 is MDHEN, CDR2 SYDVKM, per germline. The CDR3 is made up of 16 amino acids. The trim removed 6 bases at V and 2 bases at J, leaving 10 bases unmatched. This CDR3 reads CASRARGQGGNQPQHF. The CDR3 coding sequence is TGTGCCAGCAGAGCCCGCGGGCAGGGGGGCAATCAGCCCCAGCATTTT.

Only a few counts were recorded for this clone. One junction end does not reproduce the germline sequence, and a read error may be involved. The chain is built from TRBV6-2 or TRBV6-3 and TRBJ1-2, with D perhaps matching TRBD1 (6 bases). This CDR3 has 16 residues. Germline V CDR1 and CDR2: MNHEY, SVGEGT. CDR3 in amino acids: CASSYSYPTGNYGYTF. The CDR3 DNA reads TGTGCCAGCAGCTACTCATACCCGACAGGAAACTATGGCTACACCTTC.

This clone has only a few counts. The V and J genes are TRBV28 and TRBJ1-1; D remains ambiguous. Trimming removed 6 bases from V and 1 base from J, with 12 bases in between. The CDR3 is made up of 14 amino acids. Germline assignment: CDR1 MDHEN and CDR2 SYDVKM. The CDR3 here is CASSPLRQNTEAFF. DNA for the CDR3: TGTGCCAGCAGCCCCCTCCGACAGAACACTGAAGCTTTCTTT.

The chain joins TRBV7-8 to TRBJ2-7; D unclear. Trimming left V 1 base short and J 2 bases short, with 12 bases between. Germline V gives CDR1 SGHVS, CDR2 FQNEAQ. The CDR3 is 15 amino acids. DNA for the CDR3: TGTGCCAGCAGCTTAGGCAAGCCGGTCCCCTACGAGCAGTACTTC. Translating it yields CASSLGKPVPYEQYF.

The CDR3 region is CASSHAGSGNTIYF. The CDR3 nucleotides read TGTGCCAGCAGTCATGCAGGCTCTGGAAACACCATATATTTT. V is TRBV28 and J is TRBJ1-3, with D hard to call. The V gene lost 5 bases and the J gene lost 0 bases, with 8 bases spanning the gap. Germline V gene data show CDR1 as MDHEN and CDR2 as SYDVKM. The CDR3 totals 14 residues. Supplemented by reference TRBV28 and TRBJ1-3, the full variable domain reads DVKVTQSSRYLVKRTGEKVFLECVQDMDHENMFWYRQDPGLGLRLIYFSYDVKMKEKGDIPEGYSVSREKKERFSLILESASTNQTSMYLCASSHAGSGNTIYFGEGSWLTVV.

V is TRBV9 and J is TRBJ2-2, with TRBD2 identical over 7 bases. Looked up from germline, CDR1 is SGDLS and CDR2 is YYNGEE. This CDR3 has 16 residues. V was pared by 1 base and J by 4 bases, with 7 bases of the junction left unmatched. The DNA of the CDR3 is TGTGCCAGCAGCGTAAGAGCGGGGTTCGGCACCGGGGAGCTGTTTTTT. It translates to CASSVRAGFGTGELFF.

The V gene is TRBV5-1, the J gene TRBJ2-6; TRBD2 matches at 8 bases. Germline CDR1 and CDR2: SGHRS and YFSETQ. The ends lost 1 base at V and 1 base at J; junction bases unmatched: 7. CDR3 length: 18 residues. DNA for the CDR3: TGCGCCAGCAGCTTGTTACTAGCGGAGTTATCTGGGGCCAACGTCCTGACTTTC. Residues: CASSLLLAELSGANVLTF.